Listed here are 18 T cell receptor beta chains from one sample, sequenced in a study of shared clonotypes between healthy human individuals. Sequencing was performed with immunoSEQ multiplex PCR; in TCRdb, only in-frame clones are kept and a portion is missing. The repertoire consists of more than 850,000 clones, with roughly 74% occurring once and the leading ten covering 0.4% to 0.55%. The sequencing input was memory CD4+ T cells from PBMCs. Regarding subset: CD45RA-negative fraction. These receptors originate from a man aged 18 to 30 in good health. Some clones in this sample may be carry-over from other donors' samples.

The chain combines TRBV4-2 with TRBJ1-2, with a tentative D call TRBD1 (6 bases). The V gene lost 0 bases and the J gene lost 4 bases, with 9 bases spanning the gap. CDR1 is LGHNA, CDR2 YNFKEQ, per germline. This CDR3 comprises 14 residues. CDR3 protein: CASSQERGAYGYTF. CDR3 sequence (DNA): TGTGCCAGCAGCCAAGAAAGGGGGGCCTATGGCTACACCTTC.

The chain links TRBV6-5 to TRBJ2-7, with 11 bases identical to TRBD2. The germline CDR1 and CDR2 sequences are MNHEY and SVGAGI. The CDR3 loop spans 15 amino acids. Trimming cost V 6 bases and J 3 bases; bases outside gene matches: 7. CDR3 region: CASSPLAGGFYEQYF. CDR3 coding DNA: TGTGCCAGCAGCCCCCTAGCGGGAGGCTTCTACGAGCAGTACTTC.

The V call is TRBV7-2, the J call TRBJ1-1; maybe TRBD1 (6 bases). CDR3 length equals 15 residues. Per germline, CDR1 SGHTA and CDR2 FQGNSA. Between the trimmed V and J ends, which lost 1 base and 8 bases, there was a span of 17 bases. The CDR3 loop is CASSLGSEQQGEAFF. The CDR3 region has the DNA TGTGCCAGCAGCTTAGGTTCGGAACAACAGGGCGAAGCTTTCTTT.

The chain combines TRBV25-1 with TRBJ1-1; D is perhaps TRBD1 (5 bases). Trimming cost V 7 bases and J 6 bases, with 15 bases left between them. Germline loops: CDR1 MGHDK, CDR2 SYGVNS. There are 13 residues in the CDR3. The CDR3 here is CASKLPGGAEAFF. The CDR3, as DNA: TGTGCCAGCAAATTGCCGGGGGGAGCTGAAGCTTTCTTT.

The chain uses TRBV18 and TRBJ2-2; D may match TRBD1 or TRBD2 (5 bases each). There are 15 residues in the CDR3. V lost 2 bases and J lost 4, with 11 bases in between. Germline lookup yields CDR1 KGHSH and CDR2 LQKENI. The DNA of the CDR3 is TGTGCCAGCTCACCAAACCGGGACGGCACCGGGGAGCTGTTTTTT. Translating it yields CASSPNRDGTGELFF.

This clone was detected a few times. The chain has TRBV30 and TRBJ1-1; no clear D gene. The germline V gene encodes CDR1 GTSNPN and CDR2 SVGIG (reference sequence). V dropped 4 bases and J dropped 6 bases, with 15 bases sitting between them. The CDR3 sequence is 13 residues long. The CDR3 DNA reads as TGTGCCTGGACCCCCACGGAACAGTCTGAAGCTTTCTTT. It is translated as CAWTPTEQSEAFF.

V and J are TRBV10-3 and TRBJ2-7; D uncertain. The CDR3 totals 14 residues. The germline V and J ends were trimmed by 4 bases and 7 bases, with 17 bases remaining between them. Germline CDR1 is ENHRY and CDR2 is SYGVKD. The chain's CDR3 is CAISAGSALGEQYF. In DNA form, the CDR3 reads TGTGCCATCAGTGCTGGCAGCGCCTTGGGGGAGCAGTACTTC.

This clone appeared many times. This chain uses TRBV7-2 with TRBJ2-1; perhaps TRBD1 as D (6 bases). Trimming removed 6 bases at V and 10 bases at J, with 19 bases between. The CDR3 is made up of 14 amino acids. Looked up from germline, CDR1 is SGHTA and CDR2 is FQGNSA. The CDR3, as DNA: TGTGCCAGCAGTCACAAAAAAACCGGGACAGAGCAGTTCTTC. This translates into CASSHKKTGTEQFF.

This clone was seen repeatedly, ten times or more. This chain links TRBV11-2 with TRBJ2-7, with 9 bases that match TRBD2. There are 14 residues in the CDR3. Trimming cost V 5 bases and J 5 bases; bases outside gene matches: 7. Germline CDR1 SGHAT, CDR2 FQNNGV. The CDR3 loop is CASSPVAGGHEQYF. In DNA form, the CDR3 reads TGTGCCAGCAGCCCGGTGGCGGGAGGGCACGAGCAGTACTTC.

The genes are TRBV7-8 and TRBJ1-1; the D gene is possibly TRBD1 (6 bases). Germline loops: CDR1 SGHVS, CDR2 FQNEAQ. V was clipped by 1 base and J by 0 bases, with 12 bases between them. CDR3 size: 16 residues. The CDR3 nucleotides are TGTGCCAGCAGCTTAGTAGGGGGGCGCGTGAACACTGAAGCTTTCTTT. Amino acids: CASSLVGGRVNTEAFF.

The gene calls are TRBV7-6 and TRBJ2-1, with TRBD2 matching 10 bases. In germline, CDR1 is SGHVS, CDR2 FNYEAQ. The CDR3 is 15 residues long. Trimming cost V 3 bases and J 6 bases; bases outside gene matches: 5. The CDR3 region is CASSFSSGSSNEQFF. DNA of the CDR3: TGTGCCAGCAGCTTCTCTAGCGGGAGTAGCAATGAGCAGTTCTTC.

The chain joins TRBV11-1 to TRBJ2-7; 8 bases fit TRBD1. The germline gives CDR1 SGHAT, CDR2 FQDESV (reference sequence). With 2 bases clipped from V and 1 base from J, the junction kept 4 bases outside the gene matches. The CDR3 contains 15 residues. CDR3 bases: TGTGCCAGCAGCTTACCCGGGACAGGATCCTACGAGCAGTACTTC. It encodes CASSLPGTGSYEQYF.

Worth noting for this clone: Other nucleotide sequences in the sample specify the same CDR3. V usage is TRBV28 and J usage is TRBJ1-4, with a tentative D call TRBD1 (6 bases). Trimming took off 3 bases at V and 0 bases at J, with 8 bases between the two ends. The CDR3 spans 15 residues. The germline gives CDR1 MDHEN, CDR2 SYDVKM. DNA for the CDR3: TGTGCCAGCAGTTTCTCAGGGGCAACTAATGAAAAACTGTTTTTT. Translation gives CASSFSGATNEKLFF. The entire variable domain, with the rest obtained from reference TRBV28 and TRBJ1-4, is as follows: DVKVTQSSRYLVKRTGEKVFLECVQDMDHENMFWYRQDPGLGLRLIYFSYDVKMKEKGDIPEGYSVSREKKERFSLILESASTNQTSMYLCASSFSGATNEKLFFGSGTQLSVL.

The chain employs TRBV13 and TRBJ2-3; TRBD2 matches at 8 bases. The CDR3 length is 15 residues. The J segment lost 0 bases and the V segment lost 1 base, leaving 0 bases of the junction unmatched. The germline gives CDR1 PRHDT, CDR2 FYEKMQ (reference sequence). DNA for the CDR3: TGTGCCAGCAGCTTAGCGGGAGGGAGCACAGATACGCAGTATTTT. Protein product: CASSLAGGSTDTQYF. Supplemented by reference TRBV13 and TRBJ2-3, the full variable domain reads AAGVIQSPRHLIKEKRETATLKCYPIPRHDTVYWYQQGPGQDPQFLISFYEKMQSDKGSIPDRFSAQQFSDYHSELNMSSLELGDSALYFCASSLAGGSTDTQYFGPGTRLTVL.

The chain couples TRBV6-6 to TRBJ2-7; 12 positions agree with TRBD2. The J segment lost 5 bases and the V segment lost 6 bases, leaving 8 bases of the junction unmatched. CDR1 is MNHNY, CDR2 SVGAGI, per germline (reference sequence). The CDR3 has 15 amino acids. The CDR3 is CASRMTSGSFHEQYF. CDR3 DNA sequence: TGTGCCAGCAGGATGACTAGCGGGAGTTTCCACGAGCAGTACTTC.

V usage is TRBV9 and J usage is TRBJ1-1; D might be TRBD1 (5 bases). The V gene's germline CDR1 is SGDLS and CDR2 YYNGEE. V was clipped by 6 bases and J by 4 bases, with 13 bases between them. The CDR3 is made up of 13 amino acids. The CDR3 reads CASTPSGGTEAFF. CDR3 in DNA: TGTGCCAGCACCCCCAGCGGGGGCACTGAAGCTTTCTTT.

V gene TRBV11-2 combines with J gene TRBJ1-2, with unresolved D. The V end was cut by 5 bases, the J end by 8 bases, with 15 bases between. The CDR3 is 13 residues long. Germline values: CDR1 SGHAT, CDR2 FQNNGV. CDR3 DNA: TGTGCCAGCAGCCGTCGAGACATTTGGGGCTACACCTTC. Translation gives CASSRRDIWGYTF. Based on the CDR3 plus reference TRBV11-2 and TRBJ1-2, the full variable domain is EAGVAQSPRYKIIEKRQSVAFWCNPISGHATLYWYQQILGQGPKLLIQFQNNGVVDDSQLPKDRFSAERLKGVDSTLKIQPAKLEDSAVYLCASSRRDIWGYTFGSGTRLTVV.

The chain joins TRBV7-2 to TRBJ2-3, with 7 bases matching TRBD2. Trimming removed 1 base from V and 5 bases from J; junction bases left unmatched: 9. Per germline, CDR1 SGHTA and CDR2 FQGNSA. The CDR3 totals 16 residues. CDR3 nucleotides: TGTGCCAGCAGCTTAGAAGCTAGCGGAGGAGTAGATACGCAGTATTTT. It is translated as CASSLEASGGVDTQYF.